This passage covers 6 T cell receptor beta chains from one sample sequenced in a study of early T cells in non-severe SARS-CoV-2 infection (dated by TCRdb to the early 2020s). The library was prepared using 5' RACE. TCRdb shows the sequencer as NextSeq 500. TCRdb reran the public reads through fastp at Q25 and MiXCR, keeping productive beta chains. Under each unique CDR3 protein, matching rows form one entry showing the most common genes and DNA. The sample table records around 83,000 distinct CDR3 sequences; about 10% of these occur just once. Around 8% of the sample comes from the top ten. Here the sequenced sample was whole blood, taken at baseline. The receptors shown here come from an adult who was a healthcare worker with PCR-confirmed SARS-CoV-2 infection or an uninfected control (not recorded which).

This clonotype was seen ten or more times. The V gene is TRBV19, the J gene TRBJ2-2, with 10 bases matching TRBD2. The V gene end was trimmed by 3 bases and the J gene end by 0 bases; junction bases not matched to a gene: 13. The CDR3 is made up of 20 amino acids. From germline, CDR1 is LNHDA and CDR2 SQIVND (reference sequence). CDR3 DNA sequence: TGTGCCAGTAGTATCCGGACCGGGACTAGCGTACGCGCGAACACCGGGGAGCTGTTTTTT. Residues: CASSIRTGTSVRANTGELFF. Together with reference TRBV19 and TRBJ2-2, the CDR3 gives the full variable domain: DGGITQSPKYLFRKEGQNVTLSCEQNLNHDAMYWYRQDPGQGLRLIYYSQIVNDFQKGDIAEGYSVSREKKESFPLTVTSAQKNPTAFYLCASSIRTGTSVRANTGELFFGEGSRLTVL.

The chain couples TRBV3-1 to TRBJ1-6; possibly TRBD1 for D (6 bases). This CDR3 spans 16 amino acids. In germline, CDR1 is LGHDT, CDR2 YNNKEL (reference sequence). Trimming stripped 4 bases from V and 7 bases from J, with 17 bases between. CDR3 in amino acids: CASSPRGGGWNSPLHF. CDR3 nucleotides: TGTGCCAGCAGCCCGAGGGGGGGCGGATGGAATTCACCCCTCCACTTT.

The sample holds a few counts of this clonotype. J is TRBJ2-7 and V is TRBV21-1; the listed D gene, TRBD1, was not tested against the DNA. TRBV21-1 is marked as a pseudogene. The length of the CDR3 is 16 residues. The CDR3 coding sequence is TGTGCCAGCAGCAACAGTAAAACGAACCCGGCCAACGAGCAGTACTTC. It encodes CASSNSKTNPANEQYF.

A single count supports this clonotype. Here the CDR3 DNA reads TGTGCCAGTAGTATAGTCCGCGGACAGGAGATATACAATGAGCAGTTCTTC. Translated, it gives CASSIVRGQEIYNEQFF. The chain employs TRBV19 and TRBJ2-1, with 7 bases aligning to TRBD1. The CDR3 runs to 17 residues. V lost 1 base and J lost 4; bases outside the gene matches: 10. The germline V gene encodes CDR1 LNHDA and CDR2 SQIVND (reference sequence).

The V gene is TRBV27, the J gene TRBJ2-5; TRBD1 matches at 9 bases. From germline, CDR1 is MNHEY and CDR2 SMNVEV (reference sequence). The CDR3 length is 15 residues. Unmatched junction bases numbered 7, after V lost 6 bases and J lost 2 bases. CDR3 loop: CASRDTGGRQETQYF. The CDR3 DNA follows: TGTGCCAGCAGAGACACAGGGGGCCGGCAAGAGACCCAGTACTTC.

This clonotype was recorded a few times. The V and J genes are TRBV12-3 or TRBV12-4 and TRBJ2-7, with a tentative D call TRBD1 (5 bases). The length of the CDR3 is 13 residues. V was clipped by 4 bases and J by 7 bases, with 14 bases between them. CDR3 sequence: CASSSTGVSEQYF. The DNA for the CDR3 is TGTGCCAGCAGTTCTACAGGCGTCTCAGAGCAGTACTTC.